A selection of T cell receptor beta chains follows, all from one sample in a study of beta chain features in type 1 diabetes. Using immunoSEQ multiplex PCR, the repertoire was profiled, and TCRdb retains in-frame clones only, with some absent. The sample lists under 850,000 clones; about an eighth were seen once. Source material: naive CD4+ T cells from blood. The receptors were sampled from a man younger than 35 with type 1 diabetes. The CDR3 runs from the conserved cysteine through the conserved F or W. A D gene is named only where the DNA matches it firmly. A row's size may be missing; if present it is once, few, many or a size class.

DNA: TGCGCCAGCAGCCAATACAGATCAACTAATGAAAAACTGTTTTTT
CDR3: CASSQYRSTNEKLFF
D: .
V: TRBV4-1
J: TRBJ1-4
size: .

DNA: TGTGCCAGCAGCGAGGGACAGGGAAATTCACCCCTCCACTTT
CDR3: CASSEGQGNSPLHF
D: TRBD1
V: TRBV7-9
J: TRBJ1-6
size: .

DNA: TGTGCCAGCAGCGCGACAGGGGGTGCTTACAATGAGCAGTTCTTC
CDR3: CASSATGGAYNEQFF
D: TRBD1
V: TRBV9
J: TRBJ2-1
size: .

DNA: TGTGCCAGCAGTGAGGGACAGCAAGAGACCCAGTACTTC
CDR3: CASSEGQQETQYF
D: TRBD1
V: TRBV6-1
J: TRBJ2-5
size: .

DNA: TGTGCCAGTATCGGACAGGGCTCCTACAATGAGCAGTTCTTC
CDR3: CASIGQGSYNEQFF
D: TRBD1
V: TRBV7-9
J: TRBJ2-1
size: .

DNA: TGTGCCAGCAGTTATTCGGGCAGACTCTATAATTCACCCCTCCACTTT
CDR3: CASSYSGRLYNSPLHF
D: .
V: TRBV6-5
J: TRBJ1-6
size: .

DNA: TGTGCCAGCTCACCAAACTCCTATAATTCACCCCTCCACTTT
CDR3: CASSPNSYNSPLHF
D: .
V: TRBV18
J: TRBJ1-6
size: .

DNA: TGCGCCAGCAGCCAGTGGAGGAGCGGGGAGCTGTTTTTT
CDR3: CASSQWRSGELFF
D: .
V: TRBV10-2
J: TRBJ2-2
size: .

DNA: TGTGCCAGCAGTGATTGGGGCCAAAATACTGAAGCTTTCTTT
CDR3: CASSDWGQNTEAFF
D: .
V: TRBV25-1
J: TRBJ1-1
size: .

DNA: TGTGCCAGCAGCGTGGGGGGGAACCACTATGGCTACACCTTC
CDR3: CASSVGGNHYGYTF
D: .
V: TRBV25-1
J: TRBJ1-2
size: few

DNA: TGTGCCAGCAGCTCTGACAGGGGAGAGACCCAGTACTTC
CDR3: CASSSDRGETQYF
D: TRBD1
V: TRBV7-7
J: TRBJ2-5
size: few

DNA: TGTGCCAGCAGCCCCGGACTCAACCAAGAGACCCAGTACTTC
CDR3: CASSPGLNQETQYF
D: .
V: TRBV6-5
J: TRBJ2-5
size: .

DNA: TGTGCCAGCAGTTCCCTAAGGGGGGGCGATTATGGCTACACCTTC
CDR3: CASSSLRGGDYGYTF
D: .
V: TRBV6-5
J: TRBJ1-2
size: few

DNA: TGTGCCAGCTCCCGGGACAGATACGAGCAGTACTTC
CDR3: CASSRDRYEQYF
D: TRBD1
V: TRBV2
J: TRBJ2-7
size: few

DNA: TGTGCCAGCAAGCGCGACAGGGGGTCCTACGAGCAGTACTTC
CDR3: CASKRDRGSYEQYF
D: TRBD1
V: TRBV28
J: TRBJ2-7
size: few

DNA: TGTGCCAGCAGTCCTTCACCGGGACAGGGGCCCACAGATACGCAGTATTTT
CDR3: CASSPSPGQGPTDTQYF
D: TRBD1
V: TRBV28
J: TRBJ2-3
size: .

DNA: TGCGCCTGGGGCCGCAGGGAACAAAATGGGCAGTACTTC
CDR3: CAWGRREQNGQYF
D: .
V: TRBV23-1
J: TRBJ2-7
size: few

DNA: TGTGCCAGCAGCCTCGGGACAGCTGGCGAGACCCAGTACTTC
CDR3: CASSLGTAGETQYF
D: TRBD1
V: TRBV5-4
J: TRBJ2-5
size: .

DNA: TGCGCCAGCAGCCTCACGGTGGCTAGCGGGGGTCGTACGCAGTATTTT
CDR3: CASSLTVASGGRTQYF
D: TRBD2
V: TRBV4-1
J: TRBJ2-3
size: once

DNA: TGTGCCTGGAGACCATCGAGGGTTAACTATGGCTACACCTTC
CDR3: CAWRPSRVNYGYTF
D: .
V: TRBV30
J: TRBJ1-2
size: .

DNA: TGTGCCAGCAGCACAGGACACTTTCAAGAGACCCAGTACTTC
CDR3: CASSTGHFQETQYF
D: .
V: TRBV11-3
J: TRBJ2-5
size: .

DNA: TGTGCCAGCAGCTCCGCGGGGAGCTCCTACGAGCAGTACTTC
CDR3: CASSSAGSSYEQYF
D: .
V: TRBV6-5
J: TRBJ2-7
size: .

DNA: TGTGCCAGCTCACTTAGGACAGAGAACAATGAGCAGTTCTTC
CDR3: CASSLRTENNEQFF
D: .
V: TRBV18
J: TRBJ2-1
size: few

DNA: TGTGCCTGGAGTGTGACTAGCGGGGGGGCCACGTCTACCGGGGAGCTGTTTTTT
CDR3: CAWSVTSGGATSTGELFF
D: TRBD2
V: TRBV30
J: TRBJ2-2
size: .

DNA: TGTGCCATCAGTGACGTCAGCGACGGCTACACCTTC
CDR3: CAISDVSDGYTF
D: .
V: TRBV10-3
J: TRBJ1-2
size: .

DNA: TGTGCCAGCACCCACCCAGGGGAGGAATCCTATAATTCACCCCTCCACTTT
CDR3: CASTHPGEESYNSPLHF
D: .
V: TRBV7-9
J: TRBJ1-6
size: few

DNA: TGCGCCAGCAGCGGGACCGGGACAGGGATCAACGAGCAGTACTTC
CDR3: CASSGTGTGINEQYF
D: TRBD1
V: TRBV5-1
J: TRBJ2-7
size: .

DNA: TGTGCCAGCAGCATCGACATGAACACTGAAGCTTTCTTT
CDR3: CASSIDMNTEAFF
D: .
V: TRBV6-6
J: TRBJ1-1
size: .

DNA: TGCGCCAGCAGCCCCGTGTCACCATCTTCACCCCTCCACTTT
CDR3: CASSPVSPSSPLHF
D: .
V: TRBV4-1
J: TRBJ1-6
size: .

DNA: TGTGCCAGCAGCCCTCCGGGGAGCGGCTACACCTTC
CDR3: CASSPPGSGYTF
D: .
V: TRBV28
J: TRBJ1-2
size: .

DNA: TGTGCCAGCAGCCAAGTCAATCGGTTGCCAGGGGGCACTGGCTACACCTTC
CDR3: CASSQVNRLPGGTGYTF
D: TRBD1
V: TRBV4-2
J: TRBJ1-2
size: .

DNA: TGTGCCAGCAGCCCCCGTTTAGCAGGCGATACGCAGTATTTT
CDR3: CASSPRLAGDTQYF
D: .
V: TRBV7-2
J: TRBJ2-3
size: few

DNA: TGCAGCGTTGGACCGCGATTACAAGAGACCCAGTACTTC
CDR3: CSVGPRLQETQYF
D: .
V: TRBV29-1
J: TRBJ2-5
size: .

DNA: TGTGCCAGTGAGTCCTCTGGAAACACCATATATTTT
CDR3: CASESSGNTIYF
D: .
V: TRBV28
J: TRBJ1-3
size: .

DNA: TGTGCCAGCAGCTCCCGACAGGGGGGAGGCACCGGGGAGCTGTTTTTT
CDR3: CASSSRQGGGTGELFF
D: TRBD1
V: TRBV11-3
J: TRBJ2-2
size: once

DNA: TGTGCCAGCAGCGTAGCTCCCCCGCGGTCGGGTCCAGACGAGCAGTACTTC
CDR3: CASSVAPPRSGPDEQYF
D: .
V: TRBV9
J: TRBJ2-7
size: .

DNA: TGTGCCATCAGTGAGTTCACGAACACCGGGGAGCTGTTTTTT
CDR3: CAISEFTNTGELFF
D: .
V: TRBV10-3
J: TRBJ2-2
size: few

DNA: TGTGCCAGCAGACCGGGACAGGGGGCAGCTGGGGCCAACGTCCTGACTTTC
CDR3: CASRPGQGAAGANVLTF
D: TRBD1
V: TRBV16
J: TRBJ2-6
size: few

DNA: TGTGCCAGCAGCCCCCGACTAGCGGTTGAGGAGACCCAGTACTTC
CDR3: CASSPRLAVEETQYF
D: TRBD2
V: TRBV7-9
J: TRBJ2-5
size: few

DNA: TGTGCCAGTAGTCCTCGGCTAGGTACCTACAATGAGCAGTTCTTC
CDR3: CASSPRLGTYNEQFF
D: .
V: TRBV19
J: TRBJ2-1
size: few

DNA: TGCGCCAGCAGTGATTCGACCCGTCGGACGAACACTGAAGCTTTCTTT
CDR3: CASSDSTRRTNTEAFF
D: .
V: TRBV10-2
J: TRBJ1-1
size: few

DNA: TGTGCCTGGACTCCGCTAGACAGGGATGATTCACCCCTCCACTTT
CDR3: CAWTPLDRDDSPLHF
D: TRBD1
V: TRBV30
J: TRBJ1-6
size: .

DNA: TGTGCCAGCAGCGTAGGGTACGCGGATAATTCACCCCTCCACTTT
CDR3: CASSVGYADNSPLHF
D: .
V: TRBV9
J: TRBJ1-6
size: .

DNA: TGTGCCAGCAGAGTACTGGCAGATACGCAGTATTTT
CDR3: CASRVLADTQYF
D: .
V: TRBV6-1
J: TRBJ2-3
size: .

DNA: TGCAGCACTAGTAGGGATACTTATGGCTACACCTTC
CDR3: CSTSRDTYGYTF
D: .
V: TRBV29-1
J: TRBJ1-2
size: few